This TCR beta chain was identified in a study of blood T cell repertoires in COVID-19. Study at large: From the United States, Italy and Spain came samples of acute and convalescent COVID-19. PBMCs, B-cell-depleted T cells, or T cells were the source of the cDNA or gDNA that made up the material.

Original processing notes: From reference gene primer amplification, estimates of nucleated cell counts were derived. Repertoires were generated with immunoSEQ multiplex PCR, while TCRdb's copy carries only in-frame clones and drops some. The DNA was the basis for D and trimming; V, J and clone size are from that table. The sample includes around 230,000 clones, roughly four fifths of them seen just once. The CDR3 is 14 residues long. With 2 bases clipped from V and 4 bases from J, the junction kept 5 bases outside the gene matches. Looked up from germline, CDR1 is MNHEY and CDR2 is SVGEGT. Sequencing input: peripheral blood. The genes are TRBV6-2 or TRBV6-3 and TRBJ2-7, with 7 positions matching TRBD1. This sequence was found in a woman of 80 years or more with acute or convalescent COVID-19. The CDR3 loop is CASSYDRAPYEQYF. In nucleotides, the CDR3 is TGTGCCAGCAGTTACGACAGGGCTCCTTACGAGCAGTACTTC.